The T cell receptor beta chain described here comes from a study of breast tumors, draining lymph nodes, adjacent tissues. Study-wide findings and caveats: Findings are consistent with lymph node origin and intratumoral expansion of most tumor T cells. Data only fit, rather than demonstrated, lymph node origin of most tumor T cells. Tumor repertoires ranked between lymph nodes and nontumor tissue in diversity, with V and J gene preferences. Luminal-like breast cancer showed significantly higher tumor–nontumor repertoire similarity than basal-like.

Of note for this clonotype: As yet, its antigen is unknown. This could be a read error, since a much larger clone is one nucleotide away.

The lymph nodes were axillary draining lymph nodes from breast cancer patients. TCRdb re-called the multiplex PCR reads through MiXCR, storing one row per CDR3 protein. The repertoire includes about 270,000 distinct CDR3 sequences, around 30% of them detected once, and more than 0.95% sits in the top ten. Source material: axillary lymph node tissue. This TCR came from a female donor with breast cancer. Some clones in this sample may be carry-over from other donors' samples.

The CDR3: CASSHSAGHTGELFF. The CDR3 DNA is TGTGCCAGCAGTCATTCGGCGGGGCACACCGGGGAGCTGTTTTTT. The gene calls are TRBV6-5 and TRBJ2-2, with D perhaps matching TRBD2 (6 bases). This CDR3 spans 15 amino acids. The germline V gene encodes CDR1 MNHEY and CDR2 SVGAGI. V was shortened by 5 bases and J by 3 bases, with 13 bases between the two germline ends.